This T cell receptor beta chain was sequenced during a study of T-cell memory formation after mild COVID-19. Barcoded TCR alpha and TCR beta cDNA libraries with UMIs came from 5'RACE using constant-segment primers. TCRdb ran MiXCR on the 5' RACE reads and lists one entry per CDR3 protein. The sample lists hundreds of thousands of distinct CDR3 sequences; about 23% were seen once. The CDR3 sequence is 19 residues long. Germline CDR1 is MGHRA and CDR2 is YSYEKL. V shed 4 bases and J 1 base; nucleotides not matched to a gene: 16. As to this clonotype: Antigen: not known.

Study results and caveats: Clones that contracted from day 15 to 85 had balanced CD4/CD8; later expanders were CD4+ biased. Memory from before infection featured some responding clones, which suggests cross-reactive memory joined. Clones from the second wave (peaking day 37) had unconfirmed SARS-CoV-2 specificity.

The sequencing sample was made of PBMCs or a T cell subset sorted from them (not recorded which). This TCR was sampled from an adult woman who had mild COVID-19 (a few samples of this study predate the infection). Cell type and time point are not known. The V and J genes are TRBV4-1 and TRBJ2-5, with 9 bases matching TRBD2. The CDR3 here is CASSRLTGLAGNSQETQYF. The CDR3, as DNA: TGCGCCAGCAGCCGACTAACTGGGCTAGCGGGGAACTCCCAAGAGACCCAGTACTTC.